These 16 T cell receptor beta chains were all obtained from the same sample, sequenced in a study of monozygotic twins with inflammatory bowel disease. Using the 5' RACE reads, TCRdb records one entry per CDR3 protein without DNA. The sample table sets out hundreds of thousands of distinct CDR3 sequences. The source material was blood. The source is a human donor with ulcerative colitis or Crohn's disease, or a healthy co-twin of an affected twin (not recorded which).

V usage is TRBV6-5 and J usage is TRBJ1-5; the D call of TRBD1 rests on TCRdb alone, since no DNA is present to check it. Germline V lookup: CDR1 MNHEY, CDR2 SVGAGI. The CDR3 is 17 residues long. CDR3 loop: CASSYSGTGGYSQPQHF.

Here the CDR3 reads CSPRALAAGTGELFF. V usage is TRBV20-1 and J usage is TRBJ2-2; TCRdb returns TRBD2, unconfirmable since there is no DNA. This CDR3 is 15 amino acids long. Germline V gene data show CDR1 as DFQATT and CDR2 as SNEGSKA (reference sequence).

The genes are TRBV27 and TRBJ1-6; no DNA is available, so the TRBD1 call from TCRdb remains unchecked. Germline CDR1 is MNHEY and CDR2 is SMNVEV (reference sequence). The CDR3 runs 15 residues. Here the CDR3 reads CASSLSRGGNSPLHF.

The chain uses TRBV7-2 and TRBJ2-1; absent DNA, TCRdb's TRBD2 call cannot be checked. CDR1 is SGHTA and CDR2 is FQGNSA in the germline V gene. The CDR3 length is 12 residues. The chain's CDR3 is CASSVTSGGIVF.

This rearrangement joins TRBV20-1 to TRBJ2-1. The CDR3 covers 11 residues. Germline V gives CDR1 DFQATT, CDR2 SNEGSKA (reference sequence). The CDR3 sequence is CSGNVANEQFF.

The chain employs TRBV18 and TRBJ2-7; lacking DNA, the TRBD1 call made by TCRdb goes unchecked. Germline values: CDR1 KGHSH, CDR2 LQKENI. The CDR3 is made up of 15 amino acids. This CDR3 reads CASSPGTVRRYEQYF. Supplemented by reference TRBV18 and TRBJ2-7, the full variable domain reads NAGVMQNPRHLVRRRGQEARLRCSPMKGHSHVYWYRQLPEEGLKFMVYLQKENIIDESGMPKERFSAEFPKEGPSILRIQQVVRGDSAAYFCASSPGTVRRYEQYFGPGTRLTVT.

The J gene is TRBJ2-1, the V gene TRBV20-1; TCRdb lists TRBD1, though no DNA is available to test this call. The length of the CDR3 is 14 residues. CDR1 is DFQATT, CDR2 SNEGSKA, per germline (reference sequence). The CDR3 loop is CSAARPGSYNEQFF.

The chain combines TRBV5-1 with TRBJ2-2. This CDR3 comprises 16 residues. CDR1 is SGHRS and CDR2 is YFSETQ in the germline V gene. The CDR3 loop reads CASSLLTTTNAGELFF.

The chain is built from TRBV11-1 and TRBJ2-7; TCRdb picks TRBD1, but there is no DNA to check that call. The CDR3 contains 14 residues. Germline CDR1 and CDR2: SGHAT and FQDESV (reference sequence). The CDR3 spells CASTSGTAFHEQYF.

The chain carries TRBV7-2 and TRBJ2-7. The CDR3 runs to 12 residues. From germline, CDR1 is SGHTA and CDR2 FQGNSA. The CDR3 loop reads CASSPQTHEQYF.

The V and J genes are TRBV30 and TRBJ1-3. The CDR3 totals 14 residues. The germline gives CDR1 GTSNPN, CDR2 SVGIG (reference sequence). The CDR3 sequence: CAWSVGNSGNTIYF.

The chain employs TRBV24-1 and TRBJ2-2. This CDR3 region has 12 residues. Germline V gene sequence: CDR1 KGHDR, CDR2 SFDVKD. CDR3 loop: CATSDVAGELFF.

The chain carries TRBV6-7 and TRBJ1-2. TRBV6-7 is recorded as an ORF, its role being uncertain. The CDR3 covers 17 residues. This CDR3 is CASSYSNSPSPLYGYTF.

This chain links TRBV3-1 with TRBJ2-5; checking the TCRdb D call of TRBD1 is not possible without DNA. CDR1 and CDR2 from the germline V gene are LGHDT and YNNKEL (reference sequence). The CDR3 has 15 amino acids. The CDR3 protein is CASSQVRQGAETQYF.

The J gene is TRBJ2-3, the V gene TRBV11-3; TCRdb names TRBD1, which stays unverified in the absence of DNA. Germline CDR1 and CDR2: SGHNT and YENEEA. The CDR3 is 15 amino acids. This CDR3 reads CASSRQGSDTDTQYF.

This sequence joins TRBV9 and TRBJ2-1; TCRdb selects TRBD2, and the lack of DNA leaves this call unchecked. Germline-derived CDR1 and CDR2 are SGDLS and YYNGEE. The CDR3 totals 15 residues. The chain's CDR3 is CASSISGTGYNEQFF. Complete variable domain (other parts from reference TRBV9 and TRBJ2-1): DSGVTQTPKHLITATGQRVTLRCSPRSGDLSVYWYQQSLDQGLQFLIQYYNGEERAKGNILERFSAQQFPDLHSELNLSSLELGDSALYFCASSISGTGYNEQFFGPGTRLTVL.